These 27 T cell receptor beta chains were all obtained from the same sample, sequenced in a study of CD8 T cells in Susac syndrome. Random hexamers were used to reverse transcribe the RNA input (roughly 0.5 to 1 ug). TCRdb reprocessed the immunoSEQ multiplex PCR reads with MiXCR, giving one entry per CDR3 protein. The repertoire holds 300,000 to 350,000 distinct CDR3 sequences, with under 95% as singletons. Sample: CD4+ T cells from PBMCs. The receptor set was obtained from a human donor with multiple sclerosis.

This CDR3 reads CASSQDVGLDREQYF. CDR3 coding DNA: TGTGCCAGCAGCCAAGATGTAGGGTTGGATCGCGAGCAGTACTTC. The rearrangement uses TRBV3-1 and TRBJ2-7, with D unclear. The ends were cut back, 0 bases at V and 6 bases at J, with 15 bases in the middle. The CDR3 covers 15 residues. Germline V gene sequence: CDR1 LGHDT, CDR2 YNNKEL (reference sequence).

This clonotype occurred once. This chain joins TRBV5-1 and TRBJ2-2; 8 bases fit TRBD1. Germline V lookup: CDR1 SGHRS, CDR2 YFSETQ. The CDR3 sequence is 15 residues long. V was clipped by 0 bases and J by 7 bases; unmatched bases: 5. The CDR3 sequence: CASSLAQGAGGELFF. CDR3 DNA sequence: TGCGCCAGCAGCTTGGCGCAGGGGGCCGGCGGGGAGCTGTTTTTT.

The chain uses TRBV5-1 and TRBJ2-1; TRBD2 is a possible D gene (5 bases). The CDR3 has 14 residues. With 4 bases removed from V and 1 base from J, the gap between germline ends came to 9 bases. Germline V gene data show CDR1 as SGHRS and CDR2 as YFSETQ. CDR3 DNA sequence: TGCGCCAGCAGCGTTAGCGTTTCCTACAATGAGCAGTTCTTC. Its protein is CASSVSVSYNEQFF.

The chain carries TRBV7-8 and TRBJ2-7; 12 bases match TRBD2. In germline, CDR1 is SGHVS, CDR2 FQNEAQ. J lost 1 base, V lost 5 bases, and 9 bases had no gene match. There are 17 residues in the CDR3. CDR3 sequence (DNA): TGTGCCAGCAGCCCACGACGGGGGACTAGCGGGTCCTACGAGCAGTACTTC. Translation: CASSPRRGTSGSYEQYF.

The chain has TRBV20-1 and TRBJ2-3, with 9 nucleotides matching TRBD2. Germline V lookup: CDR1 DFQATT, CDR2 SNEGSKA (reference sequence). The CDR3 is made up of 15 amino acids. The J segment lost 5 bases and the V segment lost 0 bases, leaving 6 bases of the junction unmatched. The CDR3 DNA is TGCAGTGCTAGAGATCCGGCTAGCGGGAAAGATACGCAGTATTTT. It translates to CSARDPASGKDTQYF.

CDR3 coding DNA: TGTGCCAGCAGCGTAGCATCCGGACTAGGGGCAGATACGCAGTATTTT. It codes for CASSVASGLGADTQYF. This rearrangement joins TRBV9 to TRBJ2-3, with 7 bases lining up with TRBD2. Germline CDR1 SGDLS, CDR2 YYNGEE. CDR3 length: 16 amino acids. Trimming removed 0 bases from V and 4 bases from J; junction bases left unmatched: 8.

The rearrangement uses TRBV19 and TRBJ2-6; D call uncertain. Between the trimmed V and J ends, which lost 5 bases and 2 bases, there was a span of 16 bases. The germline gives CDR1 LNHDA, CDR2 SQIVND (reference sequence). CDR3 length: 17 amino acids. CDR3 sequence (DNA): TGTGCCAGTAGTGTAGTTTTTGAAGAAACTGGGGCCAACGTCCTGACTTTC. Amino acid sequence: CASSVVFEETGANVLTF.

The chain employs TRBV20-1 and TRBJ1-1; unclear D gene. The CDR3 extends over 14 amino acids. Germline V gives CDR1 DFQATT, CDR2 SNEGSKA (reference sequence). V was pared by 7 bases and J by 5 bases, with 20 bases between. CDR3 residues: CSVEDSTARTEAFF. The CDR3 nucleotides are TGCAGTGTAGAAGATTCGACCGCCCGGACTGAAGCTTTCTTT.

The CDR3 reads CASTLDSHMAQYF. The DNA of the CDR3 is TGTGCCAGCACCCTAGACAGTCACATGGCCCAGTACTTC. The chain couples TRBV12-3 or TRBV12-4 to TRBJ2-5; D is possibly TRBD1 (5 bases). The CDR3 spans 13 residues. Trimming took 7 bases from V and 9 from J, leaving 18 bases between them.

The gene calls are TRBV7-9 and TRBJ2-2; possible D gene TRBD1, 5 bases. Looked up from germline, CDR1 is SEHNR and CDR2 is FQNEAQ (reference sequence). V dropped 4 bases and J dropped 0 bases, with 12 bases sitting between them. This CDR3 has 16 residues. The CDR3 loop reads CASSSRQPANTGELFF. DNA of the CDR3: TGTGCCAGCAGCTCCCGACAGCCTGCGAACACCGGGGAGCTGTTTTTT. The full variable domain, with the rest looked up from reference TRBV7-9 and TRBJ2-2, is DTGVSQNPRHKITKRGQNVTFRCDPISEHNRLYWYRQTLGQGPEFLTYFQNEAQLEKSRLLSDRFSAERPKGSFSTLEIQRTEQGDSAMYLCASSSRQPANTGELFFGEGSRLTVL.

The chain links TRBV4-2 to TRBJ2-1; D is uncertain. This CDR3 has 15 residues. Trimming stripped 5 bases from V and 3 bases from J, with 14 bases between. Germline CDR1 and CDR2: LGHNA and YNFKEQ. Here the CDR3 DNA reads TGTGCCAGCAGCGGTGGACGGCGCGGCTACAATGAGCAGTTCTTC. This encodes CASSGGRRGYNEQFF.

The chain recombines TRBV9 with TRBJ2-1; D unresolved. The length of the CDR3 is 16 residues. V lost 3 bases, J lost 4 bases, and 17 bases lay in between. CDR1 SGDLS and CDR2 YYNGEE come from the germline V gene. CDR3 bases: TGTGCCAGCAGCGAGGACGCCGGAAGGATATACAATGAGCAGTTCTTC. Its protein is CASSEDAGRIYNEQFF.

The chain recombines TRBV27 with TRBJ2-3; D remains unclear. Per the germline V gene, CDR1 is MNHEY and CDR2 is SMNVEV (reference sequence). The germline V and J ends were trimmed by 0 bases and 2 bases, with 9 bases remaining between them. This CDR3 has 15 residues. The DNA for the CDR3 is TGTGCCAGCAGTTTATCGAGGCTCCTCACAGATACGCAGTATTTT. Translating it yields CASSLSRLLTDTQYF.

The V and J genes are TRBV2 and TRBJ1-1; 8 bases align to TRBD1. The V gene's germline CDR1 is SNHLY and CDR2 FYNNEI. This CDR3 region has 14 residues. V was pared by 6 bases and J by 0 bases, with 3 bases of the junction left unmatched. The CDR3 spells CASRDRELNTEAFF. CDR3 nucleotide sequence: TGTGCCAGCAGGGACAGGGAATTGAACACTGAAGCTTTCTTT.

This chain uses TRBV7-8 with TRBJ2-4; D unclear. Germline V CDR1 and CDR2: SGHVS, FQNEAQ. The CDR3 is 16 amino acids. V was trimmed by 1 base and J by 0 bases, leaving 10 bases between them. The CDR3 DNA reads as TGTGCCAGCAGCTTAGAGGTGGCGCTAGCCAAAAACATTCAGTACTTC. Amino acids: CASSLEVALAKNIQYF.

This clonotype was counted only a few times. The rearrangement uses TRBV7-8 and TRBJ1-2, with D possibly TRBD1 on 6 matching bases. Germline V CDR1 and CDR2: SGHVS, FQNEAQ. The germline V and J ends were trimmed by 5 bases and 5 bases, with 18 bases remaining between them. The CDR3 has 15 residues. The CDR3 bases are TGTGCCAGCAGCCCGCGGGGGGGCACCCTTTATGGCTACACCTTC. It is translated as CASSPRGGTLYGYTF. Full variable domain (remainder filled in from reference TRBV7-8 and TRBJ1-2): GAGVSQSPRYKVAKRGQDVALRCDPISGHVSLFWYQQALGQGPEFLTYFQNEAQLDKSGLPSDRFFAERPEGSVSTLKIQRTQQEDSAVYLCASSPRGGTLYGYTFGSGTRLTVV.

This sequence joins TRBV4-2 and TRBJ2-1; 11 bases agree with TRBD2. From germline, CDR1 is LGHNA and CDR2 YNFKEQ. The length of the CDR3 is 18 residues. The ends lost 1 base at V and 7 bases at J; junction bases unmatched: 12. CDR3 amino acids: CASSQGVGSGRAGNEQFF. The CDR3 DNA is TGTGCCAGCAGCCAAGGAGTCGGTAGCGGGAGGGCCGGGAATGAGCAGTTCTTC.

The chain recombines TRBV15 with TRBJ1-6; TRBD1 aligns across 7 bases. The CDR3 spans 15 residues. Germline CDR1 reads LNHNV; CDR2 reads YYDKDF (reference sequence). V was clipped by 1 base and J by 9 bases; unmatched bases: 6. This chain's CDR3 is CATSRVQGVSSPLHF. Written as DNA, the CDR3 is TGTGCCACCAGCAGAGTTCAGGGGGTGAGTTCACCCCTCCACTTT. The full variable domain, rest sourced from reference TRBV15 and TRBJ1-6, is DAMVIQNPRYQVTQFGKPVTLSCSQTLNHNVMYWYQQKSSQAPKLLFHYYDKDFNNEADTPDNFQSRRPNTSFCFLDIRSPGLGDTAMYLCATSRVQGVSSPLHFGNGTRLTVT.

The chain links TRBV20-1 to TRBJ2-4; TRBD2 might be the D (7 bases). This CDR3 contains 16 residues. Germline CDR1 reads DFQATT; CDR2 reads SNEGSKA (reference sequence). Deletions cut 3 bases from V and 3 bases from J, with 18 bases between. The CDR3 sequence is CSARGRGGIVKNIQYF. For the CDR3, the DNA is TGCAGTGCTAGGGGCAGGGGAGGGATTGTCAAAAACATTCAGTACTTC.

Only one count was recorded for this clonotype. This rearrangement joins TRBV19 to TRBJ1-5; D gene unclear. This CDR3 is 13 amino acids long. Germline-derived CDR1 and CDR2 are LNHDA and SQIVND (reference sequence). V lost 5 bases and J lost 6, with 11 bases in between. CDR3 coding DNA: TGTGCCAGTAGTCCCAGTTGGGTTCAGCCCCAGCATTTT. Translated: CASSPSWVQPQHF. The whole variable domain, remainder taken from reference TRBV19 and TRBJ1-5, is DGGITQSPKYLFRKEGQNVTLSCEQNLNHDAMYWYRQDPGQGLRLIYYSQIVNDFQKGDIAEGYSVSREKKESFPLTVTSAQKNPTAFYLCASSPSWVQPQHFGDGTRLSIL.

In its sample, this clonotype was seen once. J is TRBJ1-3 and V is TRBV9, with a weak D call TRBD1 (5 bases). The CDR3 spans 17 residues. Deletions cut 4 bases from V and 0 bases from J, with 17 bases between. CDR1 is SGDLS, CDR2 YYNGEE, per germline. DNA of the CDR3: TGTGCCAGCAGCTCAACCCCGGGGGGTTTCTCTGGAAACACCATATATTTT. Protein product: CASSSTPGGFSGNTIYF.

This rearrangement joins TRBV20-1 to TRBJ2-1; 8 bases agree with TRBD1. CDR1 and CDR2 from the germline V gene are DFQATT and SNEGSKA (reference sequence). The CDR3 extends over 15 amino acids. The trim removed 1 base at V and 3 bases at J, leaving 5 bases unmatched. CDR3 amino acids: CSARGTGRGYNEQFF. The CDR3 DNA reads as TGCAGTGCTAGAGGGACAGGGCGAGGCTACAATGAGCAGTTCTTC.

The chain links TRBV20-1 to TRBJ2-5; D not certain. The CDR3 sequence is 12 residues long. Germline V lookup: CDR1 DFQATT, CDR2 SNEGSKA (reference sequence). Trimming shortened V by 6 bases and J by 2 bases, and 10 bases separated the two germline ends. The CDR3 coding sequence is TGCAGTGCGGCGCGTCAACAAGAGACCCAGTACTTC. Protein: CSAARQQETQYF.

The V gene is TRBV20-1, the J gene TRBJ1-4; D is unresolved. Germline V lookup: CDR1 DFQATT, CDR2 SNEGSKA (reference sequence). The V gene lost 1 base and the J gene lost 9 bases, with 21 bases spanning the gap. The length of the CDR3 is 16 residues. The CDR3 sequence is CSARASSRQEEKKLFF. The CDR3 nucleotides read TGCAGTGCTAGAGCTTCGTCACGGCAAGAGGAGAAAAAACTGTTTTTT.

This rearrangement joins TRBV7-9 to TRBJ2-7; 11 nucleotides match TRBD1. Losses at the gene ends were 4 bases for V and 3 bases for J; bases not matched to a gene: 8. The CDR3 contains 16 residues. Germline V gene sequence: CDR1 SEHNR, CDR2 FQNEAQ (reference sequence). The CDR3 loop reads CASSSRTGTGGYEQYF. The CDR3 nucleotides read TGTGCCAGCAGCTCCCGGACCGGGACAGGGGGCTACGAGCAGTACTTC.

This sequence joins TRBV19 and TRBJ2-2, with D possibly being TRBD2 (5 bases). Germline V gene lookup returns CDR1 LNHDA and CDR2 SQIVND (reference sequence). Trimming pared 7 bases from V and 0 bases from J, leaving 18 bases between. CDR3 size: 17 residues. The CDR3 DNA sequence: TGTGCCAGTACCTCTCGCTGGGGAGACGCGAACACCGGGGAGCTGTTTTTT. Translation gives CASTSRWGDANTGELFF.

This chain links TRBV5-1 with TRBJ2-5; 9 bases fit TRBD1. Unmatched junction bases numbered 6, after V lost 3 bases and J lost 6 bases. This CDR3 spans 14 amino acids. Germline-derived CDR1 and CDR2 are SGHRS and YFSETQ. CDR3 sequence reads: CASSWGTGPKTQYF. The CDR3 DNA reads as TGCGCCAGCAGCTGGGGGACAGGGCCAAAGACCCAGTACTTC.